These 27 T cell receptor beta chains originate from one sample sequenced in a study of T-cell reconstitution after alpha-beta-depleted transplantation in children. Molecular barcoding with unique molecular identifiers was used for the TCRbeta library. TCRdb reprocessed the PCR reads via MiXCR and lists one record per CDR3 protein. Among 350,000 to 400,000 distinct CDR3 sequences listed, approximately 12% were seen once. This specimen consisted of PBMCs, obtained from the stem cell graft. The source of these receptors is a human donor who donated a stem cell graft to a child with Fanconi anemia.

This clonotype was detected many times. This chain joins TRBV29-1 and TRBJ2-3; 10 nucleotides match TRBD2. The CDR3 is 15 residues long. CDR1 is SQVTM and CDR2 is ANQGSEA in the germline V gene. With 6 bases clipped from V and 5 bases from J, the junction kept 11 bases outside the gene matches. CDR3 sequence (DNA): TGCAGCGTCCATACTAGCGGGGTCGGTAGAGATACGCAGTATTTT. This gives the protein CSVHTSGVGRDTQYF.

This clonotype was detected only a few times. The chain recombines TRBV10-3 with TRBJ2-4; 9 bases fit TRBD1. This CDR3 has 12 residues. Losses at the gene ends were 5 bases for V and 9 bases for J; bases not matched to a gene: 2. Germline CDR1 ENHRY, CDR2 SYGVKD. The CDR3 DNA sequence: TGTGCCATCAGTAGACAGGGGGGCATTCAGTACTTC. It specifies CAISRQGGIQYF.

Only a few counts were recorded for this clonotype. This chain links TRBV7-9 with TRBJ2-3, with 7 nucleotides matching TRBD1. This CDR3 comprises 12 residues. CDR1 is SEHNR, CDR2 FQNEAQ, per germline (reference sequence). With V trimmed by 5 bases and J by 12 bases, 8 bases remained unmatched. This CDR3 is CASSTGTATQYF. CDR3 DNA sequence: TGTGCCAGCAGCACCGGGACAGCGACCCAGTATTTT.

This chain connects TRBV7-8 to TRBJ2-1; weak D call: TRBD2 (6 bases). Trimming left V 5 bases short and J 7 bases short, with 12 bases between. CDR1 SGHVS and CDR2 FQNEAQ come from the germline V gene. CDR3 length equals 13 residues. The CDR3 DNA is TGTGCCAGCAGCGTGACTAGGGATAATGAGCAGTTCTTC. The encoded protein is CASSVTRDNEQFF.

In this sample, this clonotype turned up a few times. This chain uses TRBV7-9 with TRBJ1-2; D gene unclear. Trimming shortened V by 7 bases and J by 7 bases, and 19 bases separated the two germline ends. Germline assignment: CDR1 SEHNR and CDR2 FQNEAQ (reference sequence). CDR3 length: 14 amino acids. The CDR3 coding sequence is TGTGCCAGCACCGTTGACACGCTCGGGAGTGGCTACACCTTC. Encoded protein: CASTVDTLGSGYTF.

J is TRBJ2-3 and V is TRBV20-1; 9 nucleotides match TRBD2. The V segment lost 2 bases and the J segment 2 bases; nucleotides outside the gene matches: 2. The CDR3 is 14 residues long. Per germline, CDR1 DFQATT and CDR2 SNEGSKA (reference sequence). CDR3 bases: TGCAGTGCTAGAAGGACTAGCGTCACAGATACGCAGTATTTT. Its translation is CSARRTSVTDTQYF.

This clonotype was observed at least ten times. This chain connects TRBV6-5 to TRBJ1-3; 10 nucleotides line up with TRBD1. The CDR3 is 15 amino acids. The ends lost 2 bases at V and 3 bases at J; junction bases unmatched: 1. Germline V gene lookup returns CDR1 MNHEY and CDR2 SVGAGI. The CDR3 here is CASSYGTGVGNTIYF. The CDR3 DNA follows: TGTGCCAGCAGTTACGGGACAGGGGTTGGAAACACCATATATTTT.

A few counts support this clonotype. The V and J genes are TRBV28 and TRBJ2-3; the D gene is possibly TRBD2 (6 bases). V lost 3 bases to trimming and J lost 15 bases, with 16 bases between them. The CDR3 spans 12 residues. Looked up from germline, CDR1 is MDHEN and CDR2 is SYDVKM. This chain's CDR3 is CASSLILGTQYF. CDR3 DNA: TGTGCCAGCAGTTTGATCTTGGGGACTCAATATTTT.

J is TRBJ1-1 and V is TRBV7-9, with D maybe TRBD1 (6 bases). Germline values: CDR1 SEHNR, CDR2 FQNEAQ (reference sequence). The CDR3 length is 13 residues. V lost 8 bases and J 0 bases, leaving 10 bases between the germline ends. The CDR3 spells CASRQDLNTEAFF. CDR3 DNA sequence: TGTGCCAGCCGACAGGACCTGAACACTGAAGCTTTCTTT.

This clonotype has more than one count but fewer than ten. The chain has TRBV25-1 and TRBJ2-5, with TRBD1 identical over 10 bases. The ends lost 6 bases at V and 6 bases at J; junction bases unmatched: 4. The CDR3 spans 13 residues. Germline V gene data show CDR1 as MGHDK and CDR2 as SYGVNS. The CDR3 nucleotides are TGTGCCAGCAGGGACAGGGGGGCGCAGACCCAGTACTTC. The encoded protein is CASRDRGAQTQYF.

This clonotype was observed a few times. This chain connects TRBV4-3 to TRBJ2-7; D possibly uses TRBD1 or TRBD2 (5 bases each). The CDR3 runs 16 residues. Trimming left V 1 base short and J 3 bases short, with 16 bases between. Germline lookup yields CDR1 LGHNA and CDR2 YSLEER. CDR3 loop: CASSQGGILGHYEQYF. CDR3 DNA sequence: TGCGCCAGCAGCCAAGGGGGGATCTTAGGCCACTACGAGCAGTACTTC.

J is TRBJ2-7 and V is TRBV25-1, with a possible D match to TRBD1 (6 bases). Germline-derived CDR1 and CDR2 are MGHDK and SYGVNS. The CDR3 contains 21 residues. Trimming shortened V by 8 bases and J by 5 bases, and 40 bases separated the two germline ends. The CDR3 here is CASGLIFRGSGDQDRNHEQYV. The CDR3 DNA is TGTGCCAGCGGCCTCATATTCCGAGGCTCAGGGGATCAAGATCGGAATCACGAGCAGTACGTC.

This clonotype was picked up a small number of times. The chain combines TRBV6-2 or TRBV6-3 with TRBJ2-7; tentatively, D is TRBD1 (6 bases). The V end lost 4 bases, the J end lost 7 bases, and 23 bases lay between the germline ends. Germline CDR1 is MNHEY and CDR2 is SVGEGT. The CDR3 has 16 residues. The CDR3 reads CASSFHRDTQTGEQYF. The CDR3 bases are TGTGCCAGCAGTTTCCACAGGGACACCCAAACGGGGGAGCAGTACTTC.

The rearrangement joins TRBV5-1 to TRBJ2-5; TRBD2 aligns across 7 bases. CDR1 and CDR2 (germline): SGHRS, YFSETQ. This CDR3 has 15 residues. V lost 4 bases to trimming and J lost 1 base; unmatched junction nucleotides: 7. CDR3 bases: TGCGCCAGCAGCATAGCAGCGGGAATCCAAGAGACCCAGTACTTC. This encodes CASSIAAGIQETQYF. Variable domain in full (rest from reference TRBV5-1 and TRBJ2-5): KAGVTQTPRYLIKTRGQQVTLSCSPISGHRSVSWYQQTPGQGLQFLFEYFSETQRNKGNFPGRFSGRQFSNSRSEMNVSTLELGDSALYLCASSIAAGIQETQYFGPGTRLLVL.

The rearrangement uses TRBV27 and TRBJ1-5, with TRBD1 identical over 12 bases. Germline-derived CDR1 and CDR2 are MNHEY and SMNVEV (reference sequence). This CDR3 is built from 15 residues. Trimming took 2 bases from V and 7 from J; bases not matched to a gene: 3. CDR3 protein: CASSLGTGGFQPQHF. CDR3 sequence (DNA): TGTGCCAGCAGTTTAGGGACAGGGGGCTTCCAGCCCCAGCATTTT.

The V call is TRBV30, the J call TRBJ2-4; 10 nucleotides match TRBD2. Trimming took 0 bases from V and 8 from J; bases not matched to a gene: 10. The germline V gene has CDR1 GTSNPN and CDR2 SVGIG (reference sequence). CDR3 length: 16 amino acids. CDR3 protein: CAWSVLLAGPEDIQYF. As DNA, the CDR3 is TGTGCCTGGAGTGTACTACTAGCGGGGCCTGAAGACATTCAGTACTTC.

The V call is TRBV12-3 or TRBV12-4, the J call TRBJ2-7; possible D gene TRBD1, 6 bases. The germline V and J ends were trimmed by 3 bases and 3 bases, with 12 bases remaining between them. This CDR3 contains 14 residues. The CDR3: CASSFSWGHYEQYF. DNA for the CDR3: TGTGCCAGCAGTTTTTCCTGGGGGCACTACGAGCAGTACTTC.

The chain links TRBV21-1 to TRBJ1-5; the table assigns TRBD1, which was not confirmed against the DNA. TRBV21-1 is tagged as a pseudogene. The CDR3 runs 20 residues. The CDR3 bases are TGTGCCAGCAGCAGTCCCGGGACAGGACCGAAAAGTTATAGCAATCAGCCCCAGCATTTT. It encodes CASSSPGTGPKSYSNQPQHF.

To note about this clonotype: One base away lies a much larger clone, so this may be a sequencing read error. Because the CDR3 is missing its conserved closing phenylalanine or tryptophan, this is likely a read error. The chain is built from TRBV12-3 or TRBV12-4 and TRBJ1-1; 8 bases line up with TRBD1. This CDR3 spans 16 amino acids. V was pared by 6 bases and J by 5 bases, with 14 bases of the junction left unmatched. The CDR3 DNA is TGTGCCAGCAGCCGAGGTACTTTGACAGGGGAAACTGAAGCTTTCGTT. This encodes CASSRGTLTGETEAFV.

This clonotype was recorded at least ten times. The V and J genes are TRBV6-2 or TRBV6-3 and TRBJ1-1, with D unresolved. This CDR3 comprises 17 residues. V shed 7 bases and J shed 7 bases, with 28 bases lying between them. Germline assignment: CDR1 MNHEY and CDR2 SVGEGT. CDR3 bases: TGTGCCAGCAAGTCCCTTCGGGCGAAGACCTCGCCTTATGAAGCTTTCTTT. Its protein product is CASKSLRAKTSPYEAFF.

This clonotype occurred a few times. This sequence joins TRBV12-3 or TRBV12-4 and TRBJ1-3; D is possibly TRBD1 (5 bases). Trimming took 1 base from V and 4 from J, leaving 14 bases between them. This CDR3 is 16 amino acids long. CDR3 in amino acids: CASSLGSGTSGNTIYF. CDR3 nucleotides: TGTGCCAGCAGTTTAGGATCCGGGACTTCAGGAAACACCATATATTTT.

This clonotype appeared many times. The chain links TRBV9 to TRBJ2-2; 8 bases map to TRBD2. Germline CDR1 and CDR2: SGDLS and YYNGEE. The CDR3 runs 16 residues. The ends lost 3 bases at V and 4 bases at J; junction bases unmatched: 8. The CDR3 sequence is CASSARLASATGELFF. The CDR3 coding sequence is TGTGCCAGCAGCGCCCGACTAGCGAGTGCCACCGGGGAGCTGTTTTTT. Complete variable domain (other parts from reference TRBV9 and TRBJ2-2): DSGVTQTPKHLITATGQRVTLRCSPRSGDLSVYWYQQSLDQGLQFLIQYYNGEERAKGNILERFSAQQFPDLHSELNLSSLELGDSALYFCASSARLASATGELFFGEGSRLTVL.

The chain is built from TRBV7-2 and TRBJ2-1; 7 bases fit TRBD1. The germline V gene encodes CDR1 SGHTA and CDR2 FQGNSA. Losses at the gene ends were 0 bases for V and 2 bases for J; bases not matched to a gene: 4. The CDR3 has 16 amino acids. The CDR3 loop reads CASSLAGTATYNEQFF. CDR3 DNA sequence: TGTGCCAGCAGCTTAGCTGGGACAGCAACCTACAATGAGCAGTTCTTC. Looking up the rest from reference TRBV7-2 and TRBJ2-1 gives the full variable domain: GAGVSQSPSNKVTEKGKDVELRCDPISGHTALYWYRQSLGQGLEFLIYFQGNSAPDKSGLPSDRFSAERTGGSVSTLTIQRTQQEDSAVYLCASSLAGTATYNEQFFGPGTRLTVL.

The chain carries TRBV28 and TRBJ1-2, with TRBD1 matching 7 bases. V trimming: 4 bases; J trimming: 0 bases; junction bases outside the gene matches: 5. Germline assignment: CDR1 MDHEN and CDR2 SYDVKM. The CDR3 covers 15 residues. The CDR3 coding sequence is TGTGCCAGCAGTTATGGGACAGTCACTAACTATGGCTACACCTTC. Its protein is CASSYGTVTNYGYTF.

There are many counts of this clonotype. The genes are TRBV7-8 and TRBJ2-1; the match to TRBD2 covers 10 bases. This CDR3 contains 17 residues. Germline V gene sequence: CDR1 SGHVS, CDR2 FQNEAQ. V shed 3 bases and J 6 bases; nucleotides not matched to a gene: 11. Here the CDR3 DNA reads TGTGCCAGCAGCTTTATGGCTAGCGGGGGCCAAATCAATGAGCAGTTCTTC. Translation gives CASSFMASGGQINEQFF.

This clonotype was observed a handful of times. The V gene is TRBV4-1, the J gene TRBJ1-2; D not resolved. Germline-derived CDR1 and CDR2 are MGHRA and YSYEKL. This CDR3 is built from 14 residues. V was shortened by 4 bases and J by 3 bases, with 12 bases between the two germline ends. CDR3 nucleotides: TGCGCCAGCAGCCTTGGGCAGTTTGACTATGGCTACACCTTC. Amino acid sequence: CASSLGQFDYGYTF.

This chain joins TRBV20-1 and TRBJ2-5, with D perhaps TRBD2 (6 bases). The germline V gene has CDR1 DFQATT and CDR2 SNEGSKA (reference sequence). V lost 4 bases and J 5 bases, leaving 17 bases between the germline ends. The CDR3 runs to 14 residues. The CDR3 sequence: CSANRGASEETQYF. The DNA for the CDR3 is TGCAGTGCTAATCGTGGGGCTAGCGAGGAGACCCAGTACTTC.